The rows below give T cell receptor beta chains drawn from one sample of a study of blood T cell repertoires in COVID-19. TCRdb's copy holds only in-frame clones and misses some; the assay was immunoSEQ multiplex PCR. The sample records over 85,000 clones, around 90% being singletons. What was sequenced was peripheral blood. These receptors were taken from a human donor in a cohort sampled during active COVID-19. CDR3s include the opening cysteine and the closing phenylalanine or tryptophan. The order of the fields is D gene, J gene, clone size, V gene, CDR3 protein, CDR3 DNA. A D gene is named only where the DNA matches it firmly. Size tells how often a clone was seen (once, few, many) or the class of an expanded clone, and some rows leave it out.

TRBD2,TRBJ2-5,once,TRBV5-4,CASSFRLAGVETQYF,TGTGCCAGCAGCTTCAGACTAGCGGGAGTGGAGACCCAGTACTTC
TRBD2,TRBJ2-7,-,TRBV28,CASRVTSGRAYEQYF,TGTGCCAGCAGAGTTACTAGCGGCCGTGCCTACGAGCAGTACTTC
TRBD1,TRBJ1-1,-,TRBV4-1,CASSHLGQGRTEAFF,TGCGCCAGCAGCCATCTCGGACAGGGACGTACTGAAGCTTTCTTT
TRBD2,TRBJ2-5,-,TRBV6-5,CASRDEAGVWETQYF,TGTGCCAGCAGGGACGAGGCGGGAGTATGGGAGACCCAGTACTTC
TRBD2,TRBJ2-2,-,TRBV28,CASSLGRGGITGELFF,TGTGCCAGCAGTTTGGGGCGGGGAGGGATTACCGGGGAGCTGTTTTTT
-,TRBJ1-1,-,TRBV5-1,CASSQPGARNTEAFF,TGCGCCAGCTCCCAGCCGGGAGCGAGGAACACTGAAGCTTTCTTT
-,TRBJ1-3,-,TRBV4-3,CASSQDPGISGNTIYF,TGCGCCAGCAGCCAAGATCCGGGGATCTCTGGAAACACCATATATTTT
-,TRBJ2-7,-,TRBV15,CATSRATYEQYF,TGTGCCACCAGCAGAGCAACCTACGAGCAGTACTTC
TRBD1,TRBJ1-3,-,TRBV4-2,CASSQERTGAGNTIYF,TGTGCCAGCAGCCAAGAACGGACAGGGGCCGGAAACACCATATATTTT
TRBD1,TRBJ2-2,-,TRBV4-3,CASSHRIQGDIGELFF,TGCGCCAGCAGCCACCGTATTCAGGGGGACATCGGGGAGCTGTTTTTT
-,TRBJ2-7,once,TRBV9,CASNPEGRDEQYF,TGTGCCAGCAATCCCGAAGGCAGGGACGAGCAGTACTTC
-,TRBJ1-5,-,TRBV30,CAWSSGPRRDQPQHF,TGTGCCTGGAGTTCTGGTCCGCGGAGGGATCAGCCCCAGCATTTT
TRBD1,TRBJ1-6,-,TRBV7-2,CASSKGGTGSVYNSPLHF,TGTGCCAGCAGCAAGGGGGGGACAGGGTCCGTCTATAATTCACCCCTCCACTTT
-,TRBJ1-1,-,TRBV6-5,CATVTNMNTEAFF,TGTGCCACCGTGACAAATATGAACACTGAAGCTTTCTTT
-,TRBJ2-3,-,TRBV30,CACSPGTTDTQYF,TGTGCCTGCTCCCCGGGAACCACAGATACGCAGTATTTT